These 28 T cell receptor beta chains were all obtained from the same sample, sequenced in a study of shared clonotypes between healthy human individuals. TCRdb's table, derived via immunoSEQ multiplex PCR, lists solely in-frame clones and lacks some. There are approximately 2,000,000 clones in the sample; roughly 95% occur only once, and 1.5% to 2% lies in the top ten. The naive CD8 subset, CD45RO-negative cells positively selected for CCR7, excluded terminally differentiated effector memory CD45RA+ cells. Sequenced sample: naive CD8+ T cells from PBMCs. Receptors originate from a man between 18 and 35 years old in good health. Some clones in this sample may be carry-over from other donors' samples.

The chain carries TRBV6-5 and TRBJ1-1; no reliable D call. The CDR3 contains 16 residues. The germline V gene has CDR1 MNHEY and CDR2 SVGAGI. Trimming cost V 0 bases and J 3 bases, with 14 bases left between them. The CDR3 protein is CASSYSMSGADTEAFF. The CDR3 coding sequence is TGTGCCAGCAGTTACTCGATGTCCGGAGCTGACACTGAAGCTTTCTTT.

The rearrangement links TRBV7-3 to TRBJ2-3; 7 bases line up with TRBD2. This CDR3 is built from 17 residues. J gave up 6 bases and V 0 bases, and 12 bases lay outside the gene matches. The V gene's germline CDR1 is SGHTA and CDR2 FQGTGA. The CDR3 sequence is CASSLTGGSPVWDTQYF. Here the CDR3 DNA reads TGTGCCAGCAGCTTAACCGGCGGGAGCCCCGTTTGGGATACGCAGTATTTT.

On this clone itself: Other DNA sequences in this specimen translate into the identical CDR3. The CDR3 protein is CAWSVGVANTEAFF. As DNA, the CDR3 is TGTGCCTGGAGTGTAGGGGTAGCGAACACTGAAGCTTTCTTT. The genes are TRBV30 and TRBJ1-1, with D possibly matching TRBD1 (5 bases). Germline CDR1 reads GTSNPN; CDR2 reads SVGIG (reference sequence). The CDR3 loop spans 14 amino acids. V lost 0 bases and J 1 base, leaving 9 bases between the germline ends.

The rearrangement links TRBV13 to TRBJ2-1; 15 bases are a match to TRBD2. J lost 4 bases, V lost 4 bases, and 2 bases had no gene match. The CDR3 spans 16 residues. Per the germline V gene, CDR1 is PRHDT and CDR2 is FYEKMQ (reference sequence). CDR3 bases: TGTGCCAGCAGCTCTGGACTAGCGGGAGGGTACAATGAGCAGTTCTTC. This gives the protein CASSSGLAGGYNEQFF.

The chain is built from TRBV7-6 and TRBJ2-2, with D possibly matching TRBD2 (6 bases). Germline CDR1 is SGHVS and CDR2 is FNYEAQ. The length of the CDR3 is 13 residues. Deletions cut 5 bases from V and 8 bases from J, with 12 bases between. The CDR3 protein is CASSPGGAGELFF. CDR3 DNA sequence: TGTGCCAGCAGCCCCGGCGGGGCGGGGGAGCTGTTTTTT.

Turning to this clone: This sample includes further DNA sequences coding for the same CDR3. The genes are TRBV28 and TRBJ2-6; D is unclear. The germline V and J ends were trimmed by 3 bases and 0 bases, with 6 bases remaining between them. Germline V gene lookup returns CDR1 MDHEN and CDR2 SYDVKM. The CDR3 contains 15 residues. The CDR3: CASSFRPSGANVLTF. CDR3 nucleotides: TGTGCCAGCAGTTTTCGACCCTCTGGGGCCAACGTCCTGACTTTC.

The chain employs TRBV5-1 and TRBJ2-7, with 9 positions matching TRBD1. The CDR3 contains 13 residues. Germline assignment: CDR1 SGHRS and CDR2 YFSETQ. V was clipped by 6 bases and J by 2 bases; unmatched bases: 3. The DNA for the CDR3 is TGCGCCAGCACCTGGGACAGGGCCTACGAGCAGTACTTC. Its translation is CASTWDRAYEQYF.

This sequence joins TRBV5-6 and TRBJ1-2; a possible D gene is TRBD1 (5 bases). V was clipped by 2 bases and J by 3 bases, with 14 bases between them. This CDR3 has 15 residues. Germline V gene data show CDR1 as SGHDT and CDR2 as YYEEEE. CDR3 in DNA: TGTGCCAGCAGCTTTTGGGGCAGTGGTGACTATGGCTACACCTTC. This translates into CASSFWGSGDYGYTF.

The rearrangement joins TRBV21-1 to TRBJ1-5. TRBV21-1 is a known pseudogene. CDR3 length equals 14 residues. The CDR3 bases are TGTGCCAGCAGCAGTTCGGACAGCAATCAGCCCCAGCATTTT. Translating gives CASSSSDSNQPQHF.

The chain recombines TRBV14 with TRBJ2-6, with a tentative D call TRBD2 (5 bases). Trimming took 4 bases from V and 0 from J, leaving 10 bases between them. Germline V gene lookup returns CDR1 SGHDN and CDR2 FVKESK. CDR3 length equals 16 residues. CDR3 nucleotide sequence: TGTGCCAGCAGCCGCGGACTGATCTCTGGGGCCAACGTCCTGACTTTC. It yields the protein CASSRGLISGANVLTF.

The chain employs TRBV2 and TRBJ2-3; D is ambiguous. CDR3 size: 14 residues. Germline CDR1 reads SNHLY; CDR2 reads FYNNEI. The germline V and J ends were trimmed by 5 bases and 2 bases, with 11 bases remaining between them. The CDR3 spells CASSLFMSTDTQYF. The CDR3 DNA reads TGTGCCAGCAGTCTGTTCATGTCCACAGATACGCAGTATTTT.

The chain carries TRBV6-9 and TRBJ2-5; TRBD1 aligns across 7 bases. Germline CDR1 and CDR2: MNHGY and SVAAGI. The CDR3 spans 17 residues. V gave up 0 bases and J gave up 4 bases; unmatched junction bases: 11. CDR3 in DNA: TGTGCCAGCAGTTATTCGGAGTCTGGGGACAGTGGAGAGACCCAGTACTTC. Protein product: CASSYSESGDSGETQYF.

The rearrangement joins TRBV7-2 to TRBJ2-7; D is undetermined. V was shortened by 7 bases and J by 0 bases, with 13 bases between the two germline ends. The CDR3 has 14 amino acids. Germline V CDR1 and CDR2: SGHTA, FQGNSA. CDR3: CASNSKGSSYEQYF. The CDR3 DNA follows: TGTGCCAGCAACTCCAAGGGAAGCTCCTACGAGCAGTACTTC.

V usage is TRBV28 and J usage is TRBJ2-5; D perhaps matches TRBD2 (7 bases). Germline CDR1 is MDHEN and CDR2 is SYDVKM. This CDR3 contains 16 residues. Trimming stripped 7 bases from V and 4 bases from J, with 22 bases between. The CDR3 protein is CASTSDRRGRGETQYF. CDR3 bases: TGTGCCAGCACTTCTGACCGGCGGGGGCGAGGAGAGACCCAGTACTTC.

The V and J genes are TRBV30 and TRBJ1-1, with D unclear. The V end lost 4 bases, the J end lost 5 bases, and 5 bases lay between the germline ends. Per the germline V gene, CDR1 is GTSNPN and CDR2 is SVGIG (reference sequence). The CDR3 sequence is 10 residues long. CDR3: CAWISTEAFF. In nucleotides, the CDR3 is TGTGCCTGGATTTCGACTGAAGCTTTCTTT.

Worth noting for this clone: Additional DNA sequences in this sample encode the identical CDR3. The chain couples TRBV4-1 to TRBJ1-5, with D maybe TRBD1 (5 bases). Germline V gene sequence: CDR1 MGHRA, CDR2 YSYEKL. V was cut by 1 base and J by 7 bases, with 14 bases left in between. The CDR3 totals 15 residues. CDR3 coding DNA: TGCGCCAGCAGCCAAGTGGGGGGTCATGGACAGCCCCAGCATTTT. It yields the protein CASSQVGGHGQPQHF.

The chain has TRBV19 and TRBJ2-1; 9 bases line up with TRBD2. The V segment lost 6 bases and the J segment 6 bases; nucleotides outside the gene matches: 9. This CDR3 contains 15 residues. Per the germline V gene, CDR1 is LNHDA and CDR2 is SQIVND (reference sequence). CDR3 sequence reads: CASREAGGPGNEQFF. CDR3 bases: TGTGCCAGTAGGGAGGCGGGAGGGCCTGGCAATGAGCAGTTCTTC. The full variable domain, rest sourced from reference TRBV19 and TRBJ2-1, is DGGITQSPKYLFRKEGQNVTLSCEQNLNHDAMYWYRQDPGQGLRLIYYSQIVNDFQKGDIAEGYSVSREKKESFPLTVTSAQKNPTAFYLCASREAGGPGNEQFFGPGTRLTVL.

This chain connects TRBV7-7 to TRBJ2-1; 13 bases match TRBD2. The CDR3 has 17 amino acids. The V segment lost 5 bases and the J segment 8 bases; nucleotides outside the gene matches: 12. The germline gives CDR1 SSHAT, CDR2 FNYEAQ (reference sequence). CDR3 amino acids: CASSDLGTSGTHDEQFF. CDR3 nucleotides: TGTGCCAGCAGCGACCTCGGGACTAGCGGGACCCACGATGAGCAGTTCTTC.

V gene TRBV29-1 combines with J gene TRBJ2-7; 8 bases are a match to TRBD1. This CDR3 has 14 residues. Germline V lookup: CDR1 SQVTM, CDR2 ANQGSEA. With V trimmed by 2 bases and J by 6 bases, 9 bases remained unmatched. The CDR3 DNA reads TGCAGCGTTGAACGCGGACAGGGAGGTCCCGAGCAGTACTTC. Translating it yields CSVERGQGGPEQYF.

The J gene is TRBJ1-3, the V gene TRBV27, with 8 nucleotides matching TRBD1. V trimming: 5 bases; J trimming: 3 bases; junction bases outside the gene matches: 6. The CDR3 totals 15 residues. CDR1 and CDR2 (germline): MNHEY, SMNVEV (reference sequence). CDR3 amino acids: CASSLQGVFGNTIYF. CDR3 coding DNA: TGTGCCAGCAGTCTACAGGGGGTATTTGGAAACACCATATATTTT.

For this clone: This sample also contains other DNA sequences that code for the same CDR3. Here the CDR3 DNA reads TGTGCCAGCAGCGTCGGGGGGCTAGCGGGCTACGAGCAGTACTTC. Its protein is CASSVGGLAGYEQYF. The chain uses TRBV9 and TRBJ2-7; 8 bases align to TRBD2. The trim removed 2 bases at V and 3 bases at J, leaving 7 bases unmatched. Per the germline V gene, CDR1 is SGDLS and CDR2 is YYNGEE. CDR3 length: 15 amino acids. Full variable domain (missing parts from reference TRBV9 and TRBJ2-7): DSGVTQTPKHLITATGQRVTLRCSPRSGDLSVYWYQQSLDQGLQFLIQYYNGEERAKGNILERFSAQQFPDLHSELNLSSLELGDSALYFCASSVGGLAGYEQYFGPGTRLTVT.

This rearrangement joins TRBV30 to TRBJ1-1; 10 bases match TRBD1. The CDR3 runs 14 residues. Germline V gives CDR1 GTSNPN, CDR2 SVGIG (reference sequence). J gave up 4 bases and V 2 bases, and 4 bases lay outside the gene matches. The CDR3 bases are TGTGCCTGGAGTTGGGACAGGGGAATCACTGAAGCTTTCTTT. This gives the protein CAWSWDRGITEAFF.

The chain couples TRBV7-8 to TRBJ2-7; 9 nucleotides match TRBD2. Germline-derived CDR1 and CDR2 are SGHVS and FQNEAQ. V was pared by 6 bases and J by 6 bases, with 21 bases of the junction left unmatched. The CDR3 extends over 18 amino acids. CDR3 bases: TGTGCCAGCAGGGGCTCGCCTTTCTCTAGCGGGACCAGAGGCGAGCAGTACTTC. Its translation is CASRGSPFSSGTRGEQYF.

The chain joins TRBV9 to TRBJ2-7; tentative D call: TRBD2 (6 bases). The CDR3 is 14 amino acids. V lost 3 bases to trimming and J lost 4 bases, with 14 bases between them. Germline V gene data show CDR1 as SGDLS and CDR2 as YYNGEE. The CDR3 region is CASSGPGEAYEQYF. Here the CDR3 DNA reads TGTGCCAGCAGCGGTCCGGGGGAGGCGTACGAGCAGTACTTC.

The chain is built from TRBV27 and TRBJ2-1; D possibly corresponds to TRBD1 (6 bases). The CDR3 spans 14 residues. The ends were cut back, 10 bases at V and 1 base at J, with 14 bases in the middle. The germline V gene has CDR1 MNHEY and CDR2 SMNVEV (reference sequence). CDR3 loop: CANQQGESYNEQFF. For the CDR3, the DNA is TGTGCCAACCAACAGGGCGAGTCCTACAATGAGCAGTTCTTC.

The V gene is TRBV4-2, the J gene TRBJ2-7; the match to TRBD2 covers 14 bases. Trimming at V came to 3 bases and at J to 3 bases, leaving 19 bases not matched to a gene. The length of the CDR3 is 21 residues. CDR1 LGHNA and CDR2 YNFKEQ come from the germline V gene. The CDR3 coding sequence is TGTGCCAGCAGCCATGTACCGGGACTAGCGGGAGAAAGGTTTTGGGGCTACGAGCAGTACTTC. Translation gives CASSHVPGLAGERFWGYEQYF.

The DNA for the CDR3 is TGTGCCACAGGGTTGGGGGGGTCCCATCAGCCCCAGCATTTT. Encoded protein: CATGLGGSHQPQHF. The chain has TRBV19 and TRBJ1-5, with a weak D call TRBD1 (5 bases). V lost 10 bases to trimming and J lost 5 bases, with 18 bases between them. Germline V lookup: CDR1 LNHDA, CDR2 SQIVND (reference sequence). The CDR3 runs 14 residues.

This chain joins TRBV7-9 and TRBJ2-7; tentatively, D is TRBD1 (6 bases). Trimming shortened V by 1 base and J by 4 bases, and 17 bases separated the two germline ends. CDR3 length: 16 amino acids. Per germline, CDR1 SEHNR and CDR2 FQNEAQ (reference sequence). The CDR3 DNA reads as TGTGCCAGCAGCTTAGTTTATGGGGGCGCGTCGTACGAGCAGTACTTC. Protein product: CASSLVYGGASYEQYF.